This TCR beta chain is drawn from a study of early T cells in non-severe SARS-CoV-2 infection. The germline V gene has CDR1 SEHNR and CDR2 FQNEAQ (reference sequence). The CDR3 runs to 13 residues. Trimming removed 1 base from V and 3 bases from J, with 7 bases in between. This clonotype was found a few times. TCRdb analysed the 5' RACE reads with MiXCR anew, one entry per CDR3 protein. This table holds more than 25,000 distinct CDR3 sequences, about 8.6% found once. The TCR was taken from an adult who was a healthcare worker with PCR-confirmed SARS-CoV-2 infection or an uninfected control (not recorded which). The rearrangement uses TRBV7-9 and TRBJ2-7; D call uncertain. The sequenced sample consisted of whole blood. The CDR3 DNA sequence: TGTGCCAGCAGCTTAGGACTTCTCTACGAGCAGTACTTC. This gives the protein CASSLGLLYEQYF.